Given below is one T cell receptor (beta chain) in context. Terminally differentiated effector memory CD45RA+ cells were excluded from the naive CD8 cells, which were CD45RO-negative and positively selected for CCR7. Using immunoSEQ multiplex PCR, the repertoire was profiled, and TCRdb retains in-frame clones only, with some absent. The sample has about 820,000 clones, 80% to 95% seen once. The sample belongs to a study of shared clonotypes between healthy human individuals. Trimming shortened V by 4 bases and J by 6 bases, and 8 bases separated the two germline ends. CDR1 SGDLS and CDR2 YYNGEE come from the germline V gene. The CDR3 is made up of 12 amino acids.

The material sequenced was naive CD8+ T cells sorted from blood. The sequence was collected from a man aged 25 to 40 in good health. The chain has TRBV9 and TRBJ2-1; D gene uncertain. CDR3 sequence: CASSSRANEQFF. The CDR3, as DNA: TGTGCCAGCAGCTCACGGGCCAATGAGCAGTTCTTC.